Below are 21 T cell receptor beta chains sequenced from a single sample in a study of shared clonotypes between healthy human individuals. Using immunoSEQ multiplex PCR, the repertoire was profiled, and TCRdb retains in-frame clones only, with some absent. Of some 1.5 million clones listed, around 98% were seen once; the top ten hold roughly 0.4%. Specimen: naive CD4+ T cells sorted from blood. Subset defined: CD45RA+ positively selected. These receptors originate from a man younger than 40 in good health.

The CDR3 here is CASRKGLAGADTQYF. The CDR3 region has the DNA TGTGCCAGCAGAAAGGGACTAGCGGGCGCAGATACGCAGTATTTT. The rearrangement uses TRBV6-5 and TRBJ2-3, with 12 bases matching TRBD2. Germline values: CDR1 MNHEY, CDR2 SVGAGI. CDR3 length: 15 amino acids. V shed 6 bases, J shed 4 bases, and the junction held 5 bases outside the gene matches.

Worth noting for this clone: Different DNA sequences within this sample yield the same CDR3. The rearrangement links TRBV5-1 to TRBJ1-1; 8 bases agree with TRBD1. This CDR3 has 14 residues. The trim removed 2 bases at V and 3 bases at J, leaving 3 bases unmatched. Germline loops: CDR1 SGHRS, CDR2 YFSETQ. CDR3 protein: CASSFGQGDTEAFF. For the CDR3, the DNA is TGCGCCAGCAGCTTTGGACAGGGCGACACTGAAGCTTTCTTT.

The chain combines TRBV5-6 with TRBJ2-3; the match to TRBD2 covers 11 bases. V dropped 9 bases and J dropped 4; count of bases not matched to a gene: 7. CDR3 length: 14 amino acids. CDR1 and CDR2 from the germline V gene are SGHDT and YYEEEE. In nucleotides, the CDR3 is TGTGCCACCAGACTAGCGGGAAGGGCAGATACGCAGTATTTT. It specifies CATRLAGRADTQYF.

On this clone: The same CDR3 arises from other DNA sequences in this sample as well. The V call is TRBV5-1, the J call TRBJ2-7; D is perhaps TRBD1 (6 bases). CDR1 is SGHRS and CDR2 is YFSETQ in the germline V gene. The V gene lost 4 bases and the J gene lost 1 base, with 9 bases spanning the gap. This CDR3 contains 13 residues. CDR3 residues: CASSPTGSYEQYF. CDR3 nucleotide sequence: TGCGCCAGCAGCCCGACAGGATCCTACGAGCAGTACTTC.

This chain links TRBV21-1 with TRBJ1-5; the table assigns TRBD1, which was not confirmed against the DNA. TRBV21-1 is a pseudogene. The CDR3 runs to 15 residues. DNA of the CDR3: TGTGCCAGCAGCAAAGGGCGGGACAGCCATCAGCCCCAGCATTTT. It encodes CASSKGRDSHQPQHF.

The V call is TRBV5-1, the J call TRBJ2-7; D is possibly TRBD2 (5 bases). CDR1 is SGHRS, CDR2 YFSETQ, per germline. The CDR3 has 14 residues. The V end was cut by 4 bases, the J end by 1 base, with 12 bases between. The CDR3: CASSGLPGSYEQYF. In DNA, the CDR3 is TGCGCCAGCAGCGGACTCCCTGGGTCCTACGAGCAGTACTTC.

This CDR3 is CASSADGGNIQYF. DNA of the CDR3: TGTGCCAGTAGCGCGGATGGGGGTAACATTCAGTACTTC. The chain carries TRBV19 and TRBJ2-4; D tentatively reads TRBD1 or TRBD2 (5 bases each). Germline V CDR1 and CDR2: LNHDA, SQIVND (reference sequence). This CDR3 region has 13 residues. V was shortened by 6 bases and J by 7 bases, with 13 bases between the two germline ends.

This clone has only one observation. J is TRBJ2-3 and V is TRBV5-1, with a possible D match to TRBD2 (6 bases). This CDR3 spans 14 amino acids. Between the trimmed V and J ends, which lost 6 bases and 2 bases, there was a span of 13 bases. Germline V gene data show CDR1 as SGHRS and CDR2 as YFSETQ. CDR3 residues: CASTTSLPTDTQYF. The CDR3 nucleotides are TGCGCCAGCACAACTAGCCTCCCCACAGATACGCAGTATTTT.

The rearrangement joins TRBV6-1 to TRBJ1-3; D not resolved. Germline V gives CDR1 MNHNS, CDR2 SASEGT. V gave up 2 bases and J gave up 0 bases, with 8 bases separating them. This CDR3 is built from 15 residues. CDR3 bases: TGTGCCAGCAGTGAAATGACGAGCTCTGGAAACACCATATATTTT. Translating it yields CASSEMTSSGNTIYF.

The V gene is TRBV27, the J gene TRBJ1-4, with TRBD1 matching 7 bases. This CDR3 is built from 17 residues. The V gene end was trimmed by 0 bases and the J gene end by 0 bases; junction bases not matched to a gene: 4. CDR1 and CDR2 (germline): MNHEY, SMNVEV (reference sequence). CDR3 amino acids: CASSLSRDSATNEKLFF. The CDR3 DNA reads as TGTGCCAGCAGTTTATCCAGGGACAGTGCAACTAATGAAAAACTGTTTTTT.

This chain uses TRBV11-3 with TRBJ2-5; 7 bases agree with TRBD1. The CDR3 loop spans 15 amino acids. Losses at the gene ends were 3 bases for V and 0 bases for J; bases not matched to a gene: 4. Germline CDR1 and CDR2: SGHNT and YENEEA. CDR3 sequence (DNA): TGTGCCAGCAGCTTGGACAGGAATTACCAAGAGACCCAGTACTTC. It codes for CASSLDRNYQETQYF.

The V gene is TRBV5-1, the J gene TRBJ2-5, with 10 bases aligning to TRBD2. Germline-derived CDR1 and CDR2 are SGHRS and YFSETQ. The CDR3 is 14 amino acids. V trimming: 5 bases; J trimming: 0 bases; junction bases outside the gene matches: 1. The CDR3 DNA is TGCGCCAGCAGAGCGGGAGGGGACCAAGAGACCCAGTACTTC. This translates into CASRAGGDQETQYF.

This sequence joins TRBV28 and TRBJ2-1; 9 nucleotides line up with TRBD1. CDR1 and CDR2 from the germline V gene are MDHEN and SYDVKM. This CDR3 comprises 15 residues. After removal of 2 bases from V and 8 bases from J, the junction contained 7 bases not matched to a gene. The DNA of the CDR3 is TGTGCCAGCAGTTTAGCGGGACAGGGTAGCGATGAGCAGTTCTTC. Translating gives CASSLAGQGSDEQFF.

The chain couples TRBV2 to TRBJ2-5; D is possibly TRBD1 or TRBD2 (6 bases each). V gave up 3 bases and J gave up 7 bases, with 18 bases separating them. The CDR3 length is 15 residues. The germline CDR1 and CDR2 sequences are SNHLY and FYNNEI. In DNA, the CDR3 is TGTGCCAGCAGTGAGGCGAGGGGGACTCCAAGGACCCAGTACTTC. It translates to CASSEARGTPRTQYF.

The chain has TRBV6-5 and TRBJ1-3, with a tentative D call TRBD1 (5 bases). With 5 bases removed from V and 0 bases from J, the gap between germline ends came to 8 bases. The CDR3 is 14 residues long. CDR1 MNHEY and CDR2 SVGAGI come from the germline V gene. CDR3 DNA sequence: TGTGCCAGCAGTACGACAGCCTCTGGAAACACCATATATTTT. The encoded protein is CASSTTASGNTIYF.

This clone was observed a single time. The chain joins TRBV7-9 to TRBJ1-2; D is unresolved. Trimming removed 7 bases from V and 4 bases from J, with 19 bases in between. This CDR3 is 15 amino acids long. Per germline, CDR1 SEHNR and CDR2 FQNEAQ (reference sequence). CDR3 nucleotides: TGTGCCAGCACCAGACGATTGGGGAGCCCCTATGGCTACACCTTC. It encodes CASTRRLGSPYGYTF.

The CDR3 DNA reads TGTGCCAGCAGCCATTTATGGGTAGAGAATGAGCAGTTCTTC. Its translation is CASSHLWVENEQFF. The genes are TRBV7-9 and TRBJ2-1, with no clear D. V was pared by 5 bases and J by 7 bases, with 15 bases between. There are 14 residues in the CDR3. Germline V gives CDR1 SEHNR, CDR2 FQNEAQ (reference sequence). The variable domain in full, completed from reference TRBV7-9 and TRBJ2-1, reads DTGVSQNPRHKITKRGQNVTFRCDPISEHNRLYWYRQTLGQGPEFLTYFQNEAQLEKSRLLSDRFSAERPKGSFSTLEIQRTEQGDSAMYLCASSHLWVENEQFFGPGTRLTVL.

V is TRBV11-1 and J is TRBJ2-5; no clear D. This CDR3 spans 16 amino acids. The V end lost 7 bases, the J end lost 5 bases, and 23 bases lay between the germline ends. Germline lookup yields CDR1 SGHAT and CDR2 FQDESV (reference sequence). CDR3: CASTSLQRPMGETQYF. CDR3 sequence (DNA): TGTGCCAGCACCTCCCTCCAGCGACCGATGGGTGAGACCCAGTACTTC.

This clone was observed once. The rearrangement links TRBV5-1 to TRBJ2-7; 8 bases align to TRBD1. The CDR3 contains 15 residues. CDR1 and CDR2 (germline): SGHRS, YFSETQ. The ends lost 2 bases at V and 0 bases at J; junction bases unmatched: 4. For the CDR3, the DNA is TGCGCCAGCAGCTTCCCAGGGGGCTCCTCCTACGAGCAGTACTTC. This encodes CASSFPGGSSYEQYF.

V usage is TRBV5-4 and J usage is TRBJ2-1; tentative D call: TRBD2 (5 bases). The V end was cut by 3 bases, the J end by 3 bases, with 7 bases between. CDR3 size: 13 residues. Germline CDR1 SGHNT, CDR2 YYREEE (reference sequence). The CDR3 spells CASSSRDYNEQFF. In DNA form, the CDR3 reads TGTGCCAGCAGCTCCCGGGACTACAATGAGCAGTTCTTC. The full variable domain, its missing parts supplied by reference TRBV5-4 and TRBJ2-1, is ETGVTQSPTHLIKTRGQQVTLRCSSQSGHNTVSWYQQALGQGPQFIFQYYREEENGRGNFPPRFSGLQFPNYSSELNVNALELDDSALYLCASSSRDYNEQFFGPGTRLTVL.

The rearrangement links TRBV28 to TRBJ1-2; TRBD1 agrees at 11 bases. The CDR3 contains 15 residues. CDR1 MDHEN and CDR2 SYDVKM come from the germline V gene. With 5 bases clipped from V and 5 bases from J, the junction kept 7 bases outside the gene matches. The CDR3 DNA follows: TGTGCCAGCAGTAGACCGGGACAGGGGGTGTATGGCTACACCTTC. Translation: CASSRPGQGVYGYTF.